This T cell receptor (beta chain) was sequenced during a study of shared clonotypes between healthy human individuals. Note on this clone: The target antigen is unknown. A much bigger clone sits one base away, suggesting this may be a read error. Additional DNA sequences in this sample encode the identical CDR3.

There are 11 residues in the CDR3. CDR1 is SNHLY, CDR2 FYNNEI, per germline. The V and J ends lost 6 bases and 2 bases respectively, with 3 bases between them. Measured with immunoSEQ multiplex PCR; TCRdb has only the in-frame clones, and not every one. The repertoire holds about 2.4 million clones, roughly 93% seen once, with 0.36% in the top ten. Study-wide findings and caveats: In contrast to clonotypes shared by all four donors, non-shared clonotypes had lower generation probabilities. Naive CD4 clonotype sharing across several donors was 5% to 6%. Estimated richness was generally greater in naive than memory subsets.

The sequenced sample was naive CD4+ T cells from PBMCs. As for subset: CD45RA+ positively selected. This clonotype was sampled from a man in his late teens or twenties in good health. Some clones in this sample may be carry-over from other donors' samples. The rearrangement joins TRBV2 to TRBJ2-3; D gene ambiguous. CDR3 bases: TGTGCCAGCAGCCTCACAGATACGCAGTATTTT. Its protein product is CASSLTDTQYF.